The TCR beta chain under discussion was sequenced for a study of neoadjuvant anti-PD-1 for oral cavity cancer. About the research overall: Patients without progression got a fourth dose around day 43.

CDR1 LGHNT and CDR2 FRNRAP come from the germline V gene. The CDR3 is 14 amino acids. V was shortened by 5 bases and J by 0 bases, with 10 bases between the two germline ends. Most PBMC samples had roughly 0.5 ug input DNA in six replicates. TCRdb keeps only in-frame clones here, not all; method: immunoSEQ multiplex PCR. The top ten clones hold approximately 2.6% of a sample with 15,000 to 20,000 clones, approximately 70% of them seen once. The TCR sequence derives from a person aged 35-79 years with oral cavity squamous cell carcinoma. The chain uses TRBV12-5 and TRBJ1-2; D uncertain. Sequences were derived from PBMCs, sampled before nivolumab (anti-PD-1) treatment. The CDR3, as DNA: TGTGCTAGTGGTGGGGTCGTTTCTAACTATGGCTACACCTTC. It specifies CASGGVVSNYGYTF.